This T cell receptor (beta chain) was recorded in a study of blood T cells in healthy people across ages. It was with a sample-barcoded 5' primer and a J-beta primer mix that a second PCR of about 6 to 11 cycles was run. From the 5' RACE reads, TCRdb called clonotypes with MiXCR, one entry per CDR3 protein. Of over a million distinct CDR3 sequences detected, about 40% appear once; the ten largest clones hold 7.9%. This clonotype occurred once. Its antigen remains unidentified. Study results and limitations: Fewer expanded clones and more diversity marked long-lived versus aged donors.

Between the trimmed V and J ends, which lost 1 base and 10 bases, there was a span of 11 bases. CDR3 length: 12 amino acids. The sequence was obtained from a young woman in good health. Sequencing input: blood. The chain recombines TRBV12-3 or TRBV12-4 with TRBJ2-7; D gene uncertain. CDR3 sequence: CASSLVPGDQYF. CDR3 bases: TGTGCCAGCAGTTTAGTCCCGGGCGACCAGTACTTC.